This TCR beta chain derives from a study of human T cells and chemical hapten exposure. Study conclusions and caveats: With patch test score, the counts of PT1 expanded TCRs showed a positive correlation. Alopecia affected the donors, so their immune response may differ from healthy people's. Expanded TCRs produced significantly more large CDR3 similarity clusters than controls did. Those TCRs sitting above 1 in 1000 frequency stayed the same with DPC sensitization.

TCRdb processed the RACE reads anew with MiXCR; each CDR3 protein has one entry. The sample lists tens of thousands of distinct CDR3 sequences; about 9.3% were seen once. Time point reported: patch test 1, 2 weeks after DPC sensitization. Treatment noted: therapeutic diphenylcyclopropenone sensitization with weekly scalp DPC. V was pared by 6 bases and J by 4 bases, with 12 bases between. The CDR3 extends over 13 amino acids. Germline loops: CDR1 SGHTA, CDR2 FQGTGA. This clonotype was counted ten times or more. What it binds is unknown. The clonotype was recovered from a woman between 35 and 50 years old with alopecia areata. Some clones in this sample may be carry-over from other donors' samples. Specimen: whole blood, collected in connection with sensitization to the hapten diphenylcyclopropenone (DPC). The J gene is TRBJ1-2, the V gene TRBV7-3, with a tentative D call TRBD1 (5 bases). The CDR3 nucleotides are TGTGCCAGCAGTTCTACCCAGGGCTATGGCTACACCTTC. This translates into CASSSTQGYGYTF.